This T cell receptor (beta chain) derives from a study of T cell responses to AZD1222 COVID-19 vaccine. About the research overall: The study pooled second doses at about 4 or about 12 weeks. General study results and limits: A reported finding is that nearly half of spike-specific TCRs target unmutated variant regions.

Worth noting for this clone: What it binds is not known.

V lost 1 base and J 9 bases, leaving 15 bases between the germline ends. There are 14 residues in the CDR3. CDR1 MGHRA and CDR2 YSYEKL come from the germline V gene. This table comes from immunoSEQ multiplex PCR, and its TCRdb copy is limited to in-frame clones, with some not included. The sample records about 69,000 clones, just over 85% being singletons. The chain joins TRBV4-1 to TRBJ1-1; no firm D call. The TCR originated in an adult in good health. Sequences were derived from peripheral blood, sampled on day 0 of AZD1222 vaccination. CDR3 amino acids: CASSQVAGVPQAFF. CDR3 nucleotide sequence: TGCGCCAGCAGCCAAGTGGCAGGCGTTCCTCAAGCTTTCTTT.